This T cell receptor beta chain was obtained from a study of blood T cell repertoires in COVID-19. Sequenced by immunoSEQ multiplex PCR; TCRdb stores in-frame clones only, minus some. Among about 110,000 clones listed, about three quarters were seen once. The source material was peripheral blood. The TCR comes from a woman aged 80 or older with active or convalescent COVID-19.

CDR3 residues: CASSPRDRAYEQYF. In DNA, the CDR3 is TGTGCCAGCAGCCCGCGGGACCGCGCATACGAGCAGTACTTC. The chain uses TRBV3-1 (or the pseudogene TRBV3-2) and TRBJ2-7, with TRBD2 as a possible D gene (6 bases). Per germline, CDR1 LGHDT and CDR2 YNNKEL (reference sequence). The CDR3 is 14 residues long. V lost 4 bases and J 4 bases, leaving 14 bases between the germline ends.